Below are 13 T cell receptor beta chains sequenced from a single sample in a study of blood T cell repertoires in COVID-19. The table came from immunoSEQ multiplex PCR; TCRdb's copy has only in-frame clones and leaves some out. Of hundreds of thousands of clones in the sample, about four fifths are singletons; the top ten hold 6% to 8%. Sample: peripheral blood. Every receptor here comes from a woman over 75 with COVID-19, enrolled during active disease.

The V and J genes are TRBV19 and TRBJ1-2, with a tentative D call TRBD1 (6 bases). From germline, CDR1 is LNHDA and CDR2 SQIVND (reference sequence). CDR3 size: 14 residues. Trimming took off 5 bases at V and 5 bases at J, with 15 bases between the two ends. This CDR3 reads CASSSPQGWYGYTF. The CDR3 nucleotides are TGTGCCAGTAGTTCGCCACAGGGTTGGTATGGCTACACCTTC.

The V and J genes are TRBV1 and TRBJ1-1; the listed D gene, TRBD1, was not tested against the DNA. TRBV1 is designated a pseudogene. The CDR3 length is 16 residues. CDR3 in amino acids: CTSSLIQGPLVTEAFF. In DNA form, the CDR3 reads TGCACCAGCAGCCTAATACAGGGCCCCCTGGTCACTGAAGCTTTCTTT.

The gene calls are TRBV29-1 and TRBJ2-7; D not certain. CDR1 is SQVTM and CDR2 is ANQGSEA in the germline V gene. The CDR3 has 11 residues. With 4 bases removed from V and 3 bases from J, the gap between germline ends came to 7 bases. The CDR3 nucleotides are TGCAGCGTTGGGGCACTCTACGAGCAGTACTTC. Amino acids: CSVGALYEQYF.

This clone was detected only a few times. Other DNA sequences from this sample encode an identical CDR3 as well. The rearrangement uses TRBV19 and TRBJ1-4; 8 nucleotides match TRBD1. The CDR3 length is 14 residues. Germline lookup yields CDR1 LNHDA and CDR2 SQIVND (reference sequence). V lost 5 bases, J lost 1 base, and 0 bases stayed unmatched. CDR3 residues: CASSDRGTNEKLFF. The CDR3 coding sequence is TGTGCCAGTAGTGACAGGGGAACTAATGAAAAACTGTTTTTT. The complete variable domain, with remaining parts taken from reference TRBV19 and TRBJ1-4, reads DGGITQSPKYLFRKEGQNVTLSCEQNLNHDAMYWYRQDPGQGLRLIYYSQIVNDFQKGDIAEGYSVSREKKESFPLTVTSAQKNPTAFYLCASSDRGTNEKLFFGSGTQLSVL.

This clone came up a few times. The chain uses TRBV7-2 and TRBJ2-2, with 10 bases identical to TRBD2. Germline V gene sequence: CDR1 SGHTA, CDR2 FQGNSA. CDR3 length: 14 amino acids. The trim removed 4 bases at V and 14 bases at J, leaving 10 bases unmatched. DNA of the CDR3: TGTGCCAGCAGCTCTACTAGCGGGGCTGGCGAACTGTTTTTT. As protein: CASSSTSGAGELFF.

The gene calls are TRBV9 and TRBJ2-3; 10 bases agree with TRBD2. Per germline, CDR1 SGDLS and CDR2 YYNGEE. The CDR3 has 17 residues. J was trimmed by 8 bases and V by 4 bases; bases with no gene match: 16. This chain's CDR3 is CASSPRQVAGGSGTQYF. The CDR3 coding sequence is TGTGCCAGCAGCCCCCGCCAGGTAGCGGGGGGTTCAGGTACGCAGTATTTT.

The CDR3 loop reads CAISEPGDRVVETQYF. CDR3 sequence (DNA): TGTGCCATCAGTGAGCCCGGGGACAGGGTTGTCGAGACCCAGTACTTC. The chain couples TRBV10-3 to TRBJ2-5, with 9 bases that match TRBD1. Losses at the gene ends were 2 bases for V and 5 bases for J; bases not matched to a gene: 9. Germline CDR1 is ENHRY and CDR2 is SYGVKD. The CDR3 is 16 amino acids.

This clone was recorded once. The genes are TRBV6-2 or TRBV6-3 and TRBJ1-2, with unresolved D. The CDR3 runs to 17 residues. Germline loops: CDR1 MNHEY, CDR2 SVGEGT. Trimming shortened V by 2 bases and J by 8 bases, and 24 bases separated the two germline ends. CDR3 nucleotide sequence: TGTGCCAGCAGTTACCCCCCGGCCAGGACCACGGGAAGGGGCTACACCTTC. The encoded protein is CASSYPPARTTGRGYTF.

The rearrangement joins TRBV2 to TRBJ1-5; D may be TRBD1 (6 bases). Trimming stripped 1 base from V and 3 bases from J, with 10 bases between. CDR3 length: 15 residues. The germline V gene has CDR1 SNHLY and CDR2 FYNNEI. In DNA, the CDR3 is TGTGCCAGCAGTGAAGGACAGGTCTCCAATCAGCCCCAGCATTTT. Amino acids: CASSEGQVSNQPQHF.

This clone has more than one count but fewer than ten. The V and J genes are TRBV27 and TRBJ2-4, with a weak D call TRBD2 (6 bases). This CDR3 has 17 amino acids. V dropped 0 bases and J dropped 0 bases, with 12 bases sitting between them. Germline V lookup: CDR1 MNHEY, CDR2 SMNVEV (reference sequence). CDR3 sequence (DNA): TGTGCCAGCAGTTTATCGTACGGGGGACTAGCCAAAAACATTCAGTACTTC. Amino acid sequence: CASSLSYGGLAKNIQYF.

The chain employs TRBV2 and TRBJ2-3; 8 bases fit TRBD1. CDR3 length: 12 residues. V lost 7 bases and J lost 12; bases outside the gene matches: 9. CDR1 is SNHLY and CDR2 is FYNNEI in the germline V gene. In DNA form, the CDR3 reads TGTGCCAGCACTGAGGCTGGGACAGGCCAGTATTTT. Translating it yields CASTEAGTGQYF.

This clone has a single count. The chain carries TRBV5-3 and TRBJ1-2; maybe TRBD1 (6 bases). TRBV5-3 qualifies as an ORF whose function is uncertain. This CDR3 is 18 amino acids long. Trimming cost V 3 bases and J 0 bases, with 21 bases left between them. The CDR3, as DNA: TGTGCCAGAAGCTCGAACCCACCTGGACAGCACTCTAACTATGGCTACACCTTC. Its translation is CARSSNPPGQHSNYGYTF.

This chain joins TRBV7-9 and TRBJ2-6; no reliable D call. Germline CDR1 is SEHNR and CDR2 is FQNEAQ (reference sequence). V was cut by 2 bases and J by 2 bases, with 4 bases left in between. The CDR3 runs to 14 residues. CDR3 protein: CASSLITGANVLTF. The CDR3 bases are TGTGCCAGCAGCTTAATTACTGGGGCCAACGTCCTGACTTTC.